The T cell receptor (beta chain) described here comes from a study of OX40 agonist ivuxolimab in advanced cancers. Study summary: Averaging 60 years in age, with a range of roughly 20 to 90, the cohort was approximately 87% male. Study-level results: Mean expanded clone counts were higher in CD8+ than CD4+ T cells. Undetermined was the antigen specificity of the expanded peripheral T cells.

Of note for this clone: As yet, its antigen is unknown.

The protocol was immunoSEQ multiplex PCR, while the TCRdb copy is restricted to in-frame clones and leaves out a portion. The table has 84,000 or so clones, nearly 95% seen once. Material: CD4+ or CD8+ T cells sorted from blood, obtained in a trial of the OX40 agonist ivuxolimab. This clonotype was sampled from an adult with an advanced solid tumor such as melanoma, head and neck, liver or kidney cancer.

The CDR3 region is CASSERVSYEQYF. The CDR3 bases are TGTGCCAGCAGTGAGCGGGTCTCCTACGAGCAGTACTTC. The chain recombines TRBV28 with TRBJ2-7, with D maybe TRBD2 (6 bases). V shed 5 bases and J shed 0 bases, with 8 bases lying between them. From germline, CDR1 is MDHEN and CDR2 SYDVKM. This CDR3 comprises 13 residues.